The present T cell receptor (beta chain) was sequenced within a study of identical twins. The CDR3 length is 12 residues. The V gene's germline CDR1 is MNHNY and CDR2 SVGAGI (reference sequence). Trimming removed 5 bases at V and 2 bases at J, with 7 bases between. One entry per CDR3 protein results from TCRdb running MiXCR on the 5' RACE reads. The table records approximately 700,000 distinct CDR3 sequences, roughly 20% of them present only once. This clonotype was observed at least ten times. The sample was also reused in another study, on T cells expressing NK-cell markers.

The TCR comes from a woman younger than 30 in good health. Source material: PBMCs. The rearrangement uses TRBV6-6 and TRBJ2-7; D unresolved. CDR3 sequence reads: CASSDPPYEQYF. For the CDR3, the DNA is TGTGCCAGCAGTGACCCCCCCTACGAGCAGTACTTC.